What follows describes a single TCR beta chain. This clone has more than one count but fewer than ten. The antigen it recognizes is unknown. The sample holds no much larger clone one base away, and base qualities are not on file. This specimen includes other DNA sequences encoding the same CDR3. From each donor, a single peripheral blood sample of around 120 mL on average was drawn into heparinised tubes. Using a panel that included CD45RO, CCR7, CD25, CD127, CD95 and CD27, naive, central memory, regulatory and stem cell-like memory CD4+ T cells were sorted on a BD FACSAria II. Purity was above 95% for every sorted population. PBMCs were isolated right away by Lymphoprep density gradient centrifugation and were stained directly, without culture. So that batch effects would be minimized, each experiment stained and sorted samples in pairs, pairing one healthy donor with one patient. The data derive from a study of beta chain features in type 1 diabetes (dated by TCRdb to between 2018 and 2020). Study-wide context: Mean age, gender distribution, total cell number and subset yield were not different between patients and healthy donors. A total of 85 million to 140 million sorted cells were examined across all samples, and the number of cells per subset was strongly correlated with RNA yield. Whereas all 30 or so donors provided naive and central memory subsets, regulatory and stem cell-like memory subsets were isolated from just 8 patients and about 8 healthy donors. The study compared TCRB repertoires of sorted circulating CD4+ T cell subsets between recently diagnosed type 1 diabetes patients and matched healthy donors. Summary of the overall study and its limitations: Naive, central memory and regulatory TCRB repertoires appeared to be more alike among patients than among healthy donors. Because cDNA was sequenced instead of genomic DNA, activated cells with high expression could be over-represented, although the groups did not differ in activation or CD3 levels. Shorter templates might have been favored by PCR, but patient and control samples were amplified and corrected together, so both groups would have been affected equally by any skew. Fewer insertions and more nucleotide deletions at VDJ recombination sites were observed in patients with type 1 diabetes, implying thymic rearrangement abnormalities. In all four CD4+ subsets, TCRB CDR3 length was moderately but significantly shorter in type 1 diabetes patients. Because small numbers of individuals were included in the HLA sub-analyses, any influence of HLA type on TCRB rearrangement was left unresolved.

The High Capacity cDNA Reverse Transcription Kit was used to reverse transcribe all of the isolated RNA, meaning that expressed TCRB transcripts were what got sequenced. Deep immunoSEQ sequencing was performed on naive, central memory and regulatory T cell samples, with an average of roughly 3.3 million total reads per sample. After sorted cells were lysed in RLT buffer, RNA was extracted with DNase-treated RNeasy Micro or Mini kits, with the choice depending on cell number. To prevent cross-contamination, every cell subset was processed on its own, while patient and healthy donor samples were processed together. TCRB sequences were amplified from cDNA with the immunoSEQ multiplex PCR, producing 87-bp fragments spanning the CDR3 region. The amplicons were sequenced using the Illumina HiSeq platform. In the authors' own workflow: Synthetic template baselines were used to correct PCR bias computationally, reads within Hamming distance 2 were collapsed, and singletons that could not be merged were discarded. Reads were aligned to IMGT to assign V, D and J genes, CDR3 length, and insertions or deletions at six rearrangement sites. Clonotype counts were normalized to sorted cell number within each subset before computing true diversity and Gini coefficients with the tcR R package. The overlap coefficient, calculated on TCRB nucleotide sequences, was used to quantify repertoire sharing. Out-of-frame TCRB sequences from naive cells were analyzed to stand in for the pre-selection repertoire. The table comes from immuneACCESS by way of TCRdb, which keeps in-frame sequences with V and J called. Part of the clones is missing from these tables; in studies checked, under half for an unresolved V gene and the rest for unknown reasons. V, J and clone size are taken as reported in that table, and D and trimming were inferred from the DNA itself. Counted in this sample were roughly 500,000 clones; 30% of them appeared once. Clones ranked in the top ten supply around 0.065% of the sample.

CDR1 and CDR2 are drawn from the germline V gene: SGDLS, YYNGEE. The V end gives up 0 bases and the J end 5 bases, leaving 4 bases in the junction not matched to a gene. The CDR3 contains 15 residues, cysteine and phenylalanine counted. Of the read, only the CDR3 DNA is kept; its 45 bases are in frame from base 1. The V and J segments used are TRBV9 and TRBJ2-1; 8 central bases correspond to TRBD2. Material for sequencing was naive CD4+ T cells from blood. The label giving this sample's cell subset or site can be read as: true naive CD4+ T cells. The clonotype originates from a man between 18 and 29 years old in good health. For the CDR3, the sequence is CASSVGGSGNNEQFF. The nucleotide sequence reads TGTGCCAGCAGCGTAGGTGGTAGCGGGAACAATGAGCAGTTCTTC.